The 22 T cell receptor beta chains below all came from one sample that was sequenced in a study of shared clonotypes between healthy human individuals. Naive CD8 isolation took CD45RO-negative cells positively selected for CCR7 and excluded terminally differentiated effector memory CD45RA+ cells. Assay: immunoSEQ multiplex PCR; the TCRdb copy retains only in-frame clones and omits some. The sample carries approximately 600,000 clones, 85% to 95% recorded once. Input material: naive CD8+ T cells sorted from blood. Source of these receptors: a young woman in good health.

The rearrangement uses TRBV1 and TRBJ2-7; the table's D call, TRBD2, has no DNA check behind it. TRBV1 is flagged as a pseudogene. The CDR3 runs 16 residues. CDR3 region: CTTARLAGGRTYEQYF. CDR3 in DNA: TGCACCACCGCGAGGCTAGCGGGAGGGCGGACCTACGAGCAGTACTTC.

The chain recombines TRBV7-8 with TRBJ2-2, with D hard to call. Germline lookup yields CDR1 SGHVS and CDR2 FQNEAQ. Between the trimmed V and J ends, which lost 5 bases and 6 bases, there was a span of 7 bases. This CDR3 is built from 12 residues. This CDR3 is CASSPVAGELFF. The CDR3 DNA is TGTGCCAGCAGCCCAGTAGCCGGGGAGCTGTTTTTT.

The rearrangement links TRBV13 to TRBJ1-1; 9 nucleotides match TRBD1. Unmatched junction bases numbered 6, after V lost 1 base and J lost 6 bases. This CDR3 contains 15 residues. The germline CDR1 and CDR2 sequences are PRHDT and FYEKMQ (reference sequence). The CDR3 DNA sequence: TGTGCCAGCAGCTTAGAGGGGACAGGGAAGGCTGAAGCTTTCTTT. It yields the protein CASSLEGTGKAEAFF.

The chain couples TRBV28 to TRBJ1-5; D possibly corresponds to TRBD1 (6 bases). Trimming removed 1 base from V and 6 bases from J, with 13 bases in between. Per germline, CDR1 MDHEN and CDR2 SYDVKM. The CDR3 sequence is 15 residues long. The chain's CDR3 is CASSLSNGGGQPQHF. In DNA form, the CDR3 reads TGTGCCAGCAGTTTATCAAATGGGGGCGGTCAGCCCCAGCATTTT.

V usage is TRBV6-6 and J usage is TRBJ2-1; a possible D gene is TRBD2 (6 bases). The germline CDR1 and CDR2 sequences are MNHNY and SVGAGI (reference sequence). This CDR3 has 16 residues. The V and J ends lost 6 bases and 6 bases respectively, with 21 bases between them. In DNA form, the CDR3 reads TGTGCCAGCAGCTCACTTTTGGGGGGTCTAGGCAATGAGCAGTTCTTC. It translates to CASSSLLGGLGNEQFF.

The J gene is TRBJ2-1, the V gene TRBV11-2; perhaps TRBD2 as D (5 bases). Germline values: CDR1 SGHAT, CDR2 FQNNGV. The V gene lost 0 bases and the J gene lost 12 bases, with 9 bases spanning the gap. CDR3 size: 12 residues. DNA of the CDR3: TGTGCCAGCAGCTTAGATCCTGAGGGGCAGTTCTTC. It yields the protein CASSLDPEGQFF.

V gene TRBV27 combines with J gene TRBJ2-3, with 12 bases aligning to TRBD1. The CDR3 runs 23 residues. The V and J ends lost 0 bases and 3 bases, in that order; junction bases with no gene match: 22. CDR1 MNHEY and CDR2 SMNVEV come from the germline V gene (reference sequence). CDR3 in DNA: TGTGCCAGCAGTTTATCGATTGGGGAAGCCGGGACAGGGGGCATTCCAGGGACAGATACGCAGTATTTT. It encodes CASSLSIGEAGTGGIPGTDTQYF.

The chain combines TRBV6-1 with TRBJ2-7, with D perhaps matching TRBD1 (5 bases). Trimming pared 6 bases from V and 5 bases from J, leaving 17 bases between. Germline CDR1 reads MNHNS; CDR2 reads SASEGT. This CDR3 spans 14 amino acids. Here the CDR3 reads CASRGRTTTNEQYF. The CDR3 DNA reads TGTGCCAGCAGGGGGCGGACGACGACGAACGAGCAGTACTTC.

The V and J genes are TRBV4-1 and TRBJ1-1, with TRBD1 as a possible D gene (6 bases). There are 14 residues in the CDR3. The germline CDR1 and CDR2 sequences are MGHRA and YSYEKL. V gave up 2 bases and J gave up 0 bases, with 7 bases separating them. The CDR3 coding sequence is TGCGCCAGCAGCCAAAGGGGGATGAACACTGAAGCTTTCTTT. It is translated as CASSQRGMNTEAFF.

There are a few counts of this clone. This chain connects TRBV19 to TRBJ2-7; 8 bases fit TRBD2. Germline assignment: CDR1 LNHDA and CDR2 SQIVND (reference sequence). The CDR3 consists of 15 residues. With V trimmed by 5 bases and J by 0 bases, 6 bases remained unmatched. Here the CDR3 DNA reads TGTGCCAGTAGTCCAACTAGCGGATCCTCCTACGAGCAGTACTTC. Its protein is CASSPTSGSSYEQYF.

The chain couples TRBV5-1 to TRBJ1-1; 7 bases are a match to TRBD1. CDR1 and CDR2 (germline): SGHRS, YFSETQ. V was clipped by 0 bases and J by 6 bases; unmatched bases: 8. This CDR3 is 15 amino acids long. CDR3 sequence: CASSLARGQSSEAFF. As DNA, the CDR3 is TGCGCCAGCAGCTTGGCCCGGGGACAGTCTTCTGAAGCTTTCTTT.

The chain links TRBV13 to TRBJ2-1; a possible D gene is TRBD1 (6 bases). CDR3 length: 16 residues. V dropped 5 bases and J dropped 5 bases, with 19 bases sitting between them. Germline V CDR1 and CDR2: PRHDT, FYEKMQ (reference sequence). The CDR3 DNA follows: TGTGCCAGCAGCCCTCCCCGACCGGACAGACACAATGAGCAGTTCTTC. Translation: CASSPPRPDRHNEQFF.

The rearrangement joins TRBV28 to TRBJ1-4; 9 nucleotides align to TRBD1. The CDR3 loop spans 16 amino acids. The V gene end was trimmed by 5 bases and the J gene end by 4 bases; junction bases not matched to a gene: 8. In germline, CDR1 is MDHEN, CDR2 SYDVKM. The CDR3 DNA reads TGTGCCAGCAGTACCTACAGGGGGCCCGATAATGAAAAACTGTTTTTT. Protein: CASSTYRGPDNEKLFF. Looking up the rest from reference TRBV28 and TRBJ1-4 gives the full variable domain: DVKVTQSSRYLVKRTGEKVFLECVQDMDHENMFWYRQDPGLGLRLIYFSYDVKMKEKGDIPEGYSVSREKKERFSLILESASTNQTSMYLCASSTYRGPDNEKLFFGSGTQLSVL.

The rearrangement uses TRBV20-1 and TRBJ2-5; D call uncertain. The end of the DNA fits TRBJ2-7 better, so the J call may be wrong. Per the germline V gene, CDR1 is DFQATT and CDR2 is SNEGSKA (reference sequence). CDR3 length: 11 amino acids. The CDR3, as DNA: TGCAGTGCCAGTGACAACTACGAGCAGTACTTC. The encoded protein is CSASDNYEQYF.

The rearrangement links TRBV2 to TRBJ2-5; maybe TRBD1 (6 bases). The V end was cut by 7 bases, the J end by 5 bases, with 17 bases between. The CDR3 extends over 14 amino acids. Germline CDR1 reads SNHLY; CDR2 reads FYNNEI. The CDR3 loop reads CASTKGTGRETQYF. DNA for the CDR3: TGTGCCAGCACCAAAGGTACAGGGCGGGAGACCCAGTACTTC.

The rearrangement links TRBV6-5 to TRBJ2-1, with 7 bases aligning to TRBD2. The CDR3 is made up of 13 amino acids. Germline V CDR1 and CDR2: MNHEY, SVGAGI. J lost 6 bases, V lost 5 bases, and 4 bases had no gene match. DNA for the CDR3: TGTGCCAGCAGTACGGGACTATTCAATGAGCAGTTCTTC. Translating it yields CASSTGLFNEQFF.

The chain carries TRBV9 and TRBJ2-7, with 9 bases matching TRBD1. Looked up from germline, CDR1 is SGDLS and CDR2 is YYNGEE. The CDR3 runs 15 residues. The trim removed 5 bases at V and 1 base at J, leaving 7 bases unmatched. The CDR3 spells CASSGGQGGSYEQYF. CDR3 DNA sequence: TGTGCCAGCAGTGGGGGACAGGGTGGATCCTACGAGCAGTACTTC.

The V gene is TRBV7-2, the J gene TRBJ2-7; no reliable D call. Deletions cut 0 bases from V and 2 bases from J, with 5 bases between. This CDR3 has 13 amino acids. Germline V CDR1 and CDR2: SGHTA, FQGNSA. In DNA form, the CDR3 reads TGTGCCAGCAGCTTAGCGGAGACCTACGAGCAGTACTTC. Encoded protein: CASSLAETYEQYF.

This clone was detected only once. The CDR3 region is CASRAGVFRSEAFF. The DNA for the CDR3 is TGTGCCAGCAGGGCAGGGGTTTTTAGGTCTGAAGCTTTCTTT. This sequence joins TRBV6-1 and TRBJ1-1; a weak D match, TRBD1 (6 bases). CDR3 size: 14 residues. V was trimmed by 6 bases and J by 6 bases, leaving 17 bases between them. Germline lookup yields CDR1 MNHNS and CDR2 SASEGT.

The rearrangement joins TRBV28 to TRBJ1-1; TRBD1 aligns across 10 bases. The CDR3 is made up of 14 amino acids. Germline CDR1 and CDR2: MDHEN and SYDVKM. J gave up 7 bases and V 5 bases, and 7 bases lay outside the gene matches. CDR3: CASSMTGGQFEAFF. The CDR3 DNA follows: TGTGCCAGCAGTATGACAGGGGGCCAGTTTGAAGCTTTCTTT. The complete variable domain, with remaining parts taken from reference TRBV28 and TRBJ1-1, reads DVKVTQSSRYLVKRTGEKVFLECVQDMDHENMFWYRQDPGLGLRLIYFSYDVKMKEKGDIPEGYSVSREKKERFSLILESASTNQTSMYLCASSMTGGQFEAFFGQGTRLTVV.

J is TRBJ2-1 and V is TRBV13; TRBD2 matches at 9 bases. This CDR3 has 15 residues. Germline lookup yields CDR1 PRHDT and CDR2 FYEKMQ (reference sequence). The ends lost 5 bases at V and 5 bases at J; junction bases unmatched: 7. The CDR3 region is CASSPPGLANNEQFF. The CDR3 DNA follows: TGTGCCAGCAGCCCACCGGGACTAGCCAACAATGAGCAGTTCTTC. The full variable domain, rest sourced from reference TRBV13 and TRBJ2-1, is AAGVIQSPRHLIKEKRETATLKCYPIPRHDTVYWYQQGPGQDPQFLISFYEKMQSDKGSIPDRFSAQQFSDYHSELNMSSLELGDSALYFCASSPPGLANNEQFFGPGTRLTVL.

This chain uses TRBV7-9 with TRBJ2-7; D tentatively fits TRBD1 or TRBD2 (7 bases each). V lost 10 bases and J lost 3, with 25 bases in between. This CDR3 comprises 16 residues. Germline V lookup: CDR1 SEHNR, CDR2 FQNEAQ (reference sequence). CDR3 coding DNA: TGTGCCATATCAGGGGGAGGAAAGGGGGACTACTACGAGCAGTACTTC. Its translation: CAISGGGKGDYYEQYF. Together with reference TRBV7-9 and TRBJ2-7, the CDR3 gives the full variable domain: DTGVSQNPRHKITKRGQNVTFRCDPISEHNRLYWYRQTLGQGPEFLTYFQNEAQLEKSRLLSDRFSAERPKGSFSTLEIQRTEQGDSAMYLCAISGGGKGDYYEQYFGPGTRLTVT.